The TCR beta chain described here comes from a study of T cell responses to AZD1222 COVID-19 vaccine. Overall study results and limits: Donors skewed white British and female; clonal diversity was possibly underestimated.

This table comes from immunoSEQ multiplex PCR, and its TCRdb copy is limited to in-frame clones, with some not included. The profile covers 150,000 to 160,000 clones, with 88% appearing a single time and less than 3.5% taken by the ten largest. This CDR3 has 14 amino acids. Trimming shortened V by 3 bases and J by 1 base, and 7 bases separated the two germline ends. CDR1 and CDR2 from the germline V gene are KGHDR and SFDVKD. As concerns this clone: Its antigen is as yet unknown.

The V call is TRBV24-1, the J call TRBJ2-3, with a tentative D call TRBD1 (6 bases). This sample comprised peripheral blood, obtained on day 0 of AZD1222 vaccination. This TCR derives from an adult in good health. CDR3 amino acids: CATSDQGRTDTQYF. DNA for the CDR3: TGTGCCACCAGTGATCAGGGGCGCACAGATACGCAGTATTTT.